The following is a TCR beta chain sequence with its context. What it binds is not known. Using immunoSEQ multiplex PCR, the repertoire was profiled, and TCRdb retains in-frame clones only, with some absent. The sample consists of 11,000 or so clones, about four fifths of them appearing once. This sample was taken from a study of OX40 agonist ivuxolimab in advanced cancers. Findings and limits, study-wide: On average, a greater number of expanded clones characterised CD8+ T cells relative to CD4+.

This receptor was identified in an adult with an advanced solid tumor such as melanoma, head and neck, liver or kidney cancer. The sequences come from CD4+ or CD8+ T cells sorted from blood, collected in a trial of the OX40 agonist ivuxolimab.

The CDR3 loop reads CASSLSIDGIYTEAFF. CDR3 coding DNA: TGTGCCAGCAGTTTATCGATTGACGGTATATACACTGAAGCTTTCTTT. V and J are TRBV27 and TRBJ1-1; D uncertain. Germline V gene lookup returns CDR1 MNHEY and CDR2 SMNVEV (reference sequence). V lost 0 bases, J lost 3 bases, and 14 bases lay in between. The CDR3 spans 16 residues.